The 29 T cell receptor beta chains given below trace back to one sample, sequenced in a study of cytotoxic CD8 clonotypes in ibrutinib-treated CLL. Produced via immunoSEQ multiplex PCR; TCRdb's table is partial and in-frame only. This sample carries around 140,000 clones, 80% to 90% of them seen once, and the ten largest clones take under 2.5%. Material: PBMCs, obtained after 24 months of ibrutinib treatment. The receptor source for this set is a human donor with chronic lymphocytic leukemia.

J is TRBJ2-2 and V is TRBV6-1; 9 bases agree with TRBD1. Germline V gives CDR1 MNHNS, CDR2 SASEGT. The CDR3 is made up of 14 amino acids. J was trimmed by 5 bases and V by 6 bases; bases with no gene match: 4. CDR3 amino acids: CASRGQGGTGELFF. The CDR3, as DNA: TGTGCCAGCAGGGGACAGGGTGGAACCGGGGAGCTGTTTTTT.

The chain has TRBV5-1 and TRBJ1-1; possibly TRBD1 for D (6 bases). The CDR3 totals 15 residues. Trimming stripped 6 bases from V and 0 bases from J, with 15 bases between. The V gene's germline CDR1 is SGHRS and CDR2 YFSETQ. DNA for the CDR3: TGCGCCAGCACTCTGGAGGGGGGAATGAACACTGAAGCTTTCTTT. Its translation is CASTLEGGMNTEAFF. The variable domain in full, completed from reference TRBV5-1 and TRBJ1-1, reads KAGVTQTPRYLIKTRGQQVTLSCSPISGHRSVSWYQQTPGQGLQFLFEYFSETQRNKGNFPGRFSGRQFSNSRSEMNVSTLELGDSALYLCASTLEGGMNTEAFFGQGTRLTVV.

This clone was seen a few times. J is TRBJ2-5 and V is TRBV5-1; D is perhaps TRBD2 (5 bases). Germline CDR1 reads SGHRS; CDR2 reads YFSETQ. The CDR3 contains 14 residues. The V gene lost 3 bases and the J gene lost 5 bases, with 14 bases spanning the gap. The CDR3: CASSSGLGGETQYF. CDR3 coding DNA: TGCGCCAGCAGCTCCGGACTGGGCGGGGAGACCCAGTACTTC.

As DNA, the CDR3 is TGTGCCAGCACCTCCCGACTAGCAGCCGCCGGGGAGCTGTTTTTT. Amino acids: CASTSRLAAAGELFF. The V gene is TRBV11-2, the J gene TRBJ2-2, with 7 bases fitting TRBD2. V shed 7 bases and J 6 bases; nucleotides not matched to a gene: 11. CDR3 length: 15 amino acids. Germline CDR1 is SGHAT and CDR2 is FQNNGV. The full variable domain, completed using reference TRBV11-2 and TRBJ2-2, is EAGVAQSPRYKIIEKRQSVAFWCNPISGHATLYWYQQILGQGPKLLIQFQNNGVVDDSQLPKDRFSAERLKGVDSTLKIQPAKLEDSAVYLCASTSRLAAAGELFFGEGSRLTVL.

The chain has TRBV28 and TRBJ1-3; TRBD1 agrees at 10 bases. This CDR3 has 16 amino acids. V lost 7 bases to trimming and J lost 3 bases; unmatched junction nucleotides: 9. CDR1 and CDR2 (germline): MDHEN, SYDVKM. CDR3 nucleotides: TGTGCCAGCATATCGGCCGGGACAGGGGTTGGAAACACCATATATTTT. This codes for CASISAGTGVGNTIYF.

This chain's CDR3 is CASSPPGQGVYGYTF. CDR3 bases: TGTGCCAGCAGTCCTCCGGGACAGGGCGTCTATGGCTACACCTTC. The rearrangement links TRBV27 to TRBJ1-2, with TRBD1 matching over 9 bases. J gave up 4 bases and V 5 bases, and 8 bases lay outside the gene matches. CDR3 length equals 15 residues. Per the germline V gene, CDR1 is MNHEY and CDR2 is SMNVEV (reference sequence).

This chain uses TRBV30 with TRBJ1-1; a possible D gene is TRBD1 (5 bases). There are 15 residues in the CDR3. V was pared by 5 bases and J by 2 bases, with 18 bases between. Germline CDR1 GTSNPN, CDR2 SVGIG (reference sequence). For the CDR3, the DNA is TGTGCCTGGGGCGACAAAGCAGGGCCCAACACTGAAGCTTTCTTT. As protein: CAWGDKAGPNTEAFF.

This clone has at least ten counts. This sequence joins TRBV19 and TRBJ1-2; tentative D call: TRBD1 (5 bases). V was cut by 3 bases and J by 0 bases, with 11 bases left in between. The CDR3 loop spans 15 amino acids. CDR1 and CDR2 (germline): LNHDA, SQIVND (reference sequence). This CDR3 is CASSIEQVSNYGYTF. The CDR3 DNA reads TGTGCCAGTAGTATTGAACAGGTCTCTAACTATGGCTACACCTTC.

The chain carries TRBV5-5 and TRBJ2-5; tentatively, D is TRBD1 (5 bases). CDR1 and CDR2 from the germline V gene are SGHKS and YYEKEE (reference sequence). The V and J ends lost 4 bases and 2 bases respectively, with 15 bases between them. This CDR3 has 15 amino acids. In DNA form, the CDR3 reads TGTGCCAGCAGCCCTGCGCTGAGACAGCAAGAGACCCAGTACTTC. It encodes CASSPALRQQETQYF.

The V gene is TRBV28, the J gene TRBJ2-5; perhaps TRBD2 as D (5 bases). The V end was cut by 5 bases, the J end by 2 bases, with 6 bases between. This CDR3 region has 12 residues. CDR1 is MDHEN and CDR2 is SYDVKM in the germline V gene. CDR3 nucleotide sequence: TGTGCCAGCAGTCCGGGACAAGAGACCCAGTACTTC. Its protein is CASSPGQETQYF. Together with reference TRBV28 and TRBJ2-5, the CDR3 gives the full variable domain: DVKVTQSSRYLVKRTGEKVFLECVQDMDHENMFWYRQDPGLGLRLIYFSYDVKMKEKGDIPEGYSVSREKKERFSLILESASTNQTSMYLCASSPGQETQYFGPGTRLLVL.

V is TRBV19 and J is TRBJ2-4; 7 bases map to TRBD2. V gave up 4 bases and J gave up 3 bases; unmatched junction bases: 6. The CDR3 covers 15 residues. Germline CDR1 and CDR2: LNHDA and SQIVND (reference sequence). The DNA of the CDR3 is TGTGCCAGTAGTAATTGGGGGGGAGGCAAAAACATTCAGTACTTC. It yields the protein CASSNWGGGKNIQYF.

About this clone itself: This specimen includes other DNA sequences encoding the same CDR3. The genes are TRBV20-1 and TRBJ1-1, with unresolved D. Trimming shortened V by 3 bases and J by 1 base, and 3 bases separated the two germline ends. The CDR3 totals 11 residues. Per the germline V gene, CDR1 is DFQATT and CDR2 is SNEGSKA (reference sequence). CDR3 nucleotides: TGCAGTGCTAGGCGGAACACTGAAGCTTTCTTT. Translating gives CSARRNTEAFF.

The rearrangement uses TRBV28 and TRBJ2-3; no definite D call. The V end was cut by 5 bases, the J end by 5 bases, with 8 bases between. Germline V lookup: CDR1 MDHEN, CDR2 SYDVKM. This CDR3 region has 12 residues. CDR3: CASSGIGDTQYF. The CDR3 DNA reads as TGTGCCAGCAGTGGCATAGGAGATACGCAGTATTTT.

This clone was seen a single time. The CDR3 DNA follows: TGCGCCAGCAGCTCCGACAACCGAGCTTTCTTT. Translated, it gives CASSSDNRAFF. The chain combines TRBV5-1 with TRBJ1-1; D is unclear. The CDR3 is 11 residues long. V was trimmed by 3 bases and J by 10 bases, leaving 10 bases between them. Germline V gene lookup returns CDR1 SGHRS and CDR2 YFSETQ.

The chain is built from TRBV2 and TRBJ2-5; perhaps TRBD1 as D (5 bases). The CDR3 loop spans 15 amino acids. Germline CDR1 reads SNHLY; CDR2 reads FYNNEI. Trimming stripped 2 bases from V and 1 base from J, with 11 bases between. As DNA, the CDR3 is TGTGCCAGCAGTGAAACAGGCGCCCGCCAAGAGACCCAGTACTTC. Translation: CASSETGARQETQYF.

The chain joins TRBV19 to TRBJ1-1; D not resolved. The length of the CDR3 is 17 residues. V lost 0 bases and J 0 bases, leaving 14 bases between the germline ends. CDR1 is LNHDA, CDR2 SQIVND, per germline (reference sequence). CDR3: CASSIDYGTAMNTEAFF. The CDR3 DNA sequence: TGTGCCAGTAGTATAGATTACGGTACAGCCATGAACACTGAAGCTTTCTTT.

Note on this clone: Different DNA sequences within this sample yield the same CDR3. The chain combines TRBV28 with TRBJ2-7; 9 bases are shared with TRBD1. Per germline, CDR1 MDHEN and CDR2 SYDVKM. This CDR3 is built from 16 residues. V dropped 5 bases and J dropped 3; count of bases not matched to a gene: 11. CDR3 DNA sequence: TGTGCCAGCAGTCCACTACACGGGACAGGGAACTACGAGCAGTACTTC. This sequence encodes CASSPLHGTGNYEQYF.

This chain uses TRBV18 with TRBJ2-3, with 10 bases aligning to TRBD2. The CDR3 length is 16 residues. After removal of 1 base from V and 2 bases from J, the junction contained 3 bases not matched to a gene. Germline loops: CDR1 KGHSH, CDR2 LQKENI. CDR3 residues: CASSPRLAGDTDTQYF. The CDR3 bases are TGTGCCAGCTCACCACGCCTAGCGGGGGACACAGATACGCAGTATTTT. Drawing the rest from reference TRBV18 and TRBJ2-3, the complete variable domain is NAGVMQNPRHLVRRRGQEARLRCSPMKGHSHVYWYRQLPEEGLKFMVYLQKENIIDESGMPKERFSAEFPKEGPSILRIQQVVRGDSAAYFCASSPRLAGDTDTQYFGPGTRLTVL.

Here the CDR3 DNA reads TGTGCCAGCAAGGGACTTTATACGCAGTATTTT. It yields the protein CASKGLYTQYF. The rearrangement uses TRBV6-5 and TRBJ2-3; weak D call: TRBD2 (6 bases). Trimming cost V 7 bases and J 7 bases, with 9 bases left between them. The CDR3 is made up of 11 amino acids. Looked up from germline, CDR1 is MNHEY and CDR2 is SVGAGI.

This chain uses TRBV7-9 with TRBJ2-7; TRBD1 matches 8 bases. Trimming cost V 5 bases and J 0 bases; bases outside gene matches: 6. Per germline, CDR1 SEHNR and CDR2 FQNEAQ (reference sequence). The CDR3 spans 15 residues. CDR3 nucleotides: TGTGCCAGCAGCCCACGGACAGGGAGCTCCTACGAGCAGTACTTC. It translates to CASSPRTGSSYEQYF.

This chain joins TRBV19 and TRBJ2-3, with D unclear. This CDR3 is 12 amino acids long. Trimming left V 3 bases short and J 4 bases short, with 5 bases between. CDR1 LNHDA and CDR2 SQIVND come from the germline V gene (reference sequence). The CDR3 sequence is CASSIISDTQYF. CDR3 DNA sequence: TGTGCCAGTAGTATTATCTCAGATACGCAGTATTTT.

DNA of the CDR3: TGTGCCAGCAGCCGTAGCGGGGGGGTTTACAATGAGCAGTTCTTC. Translated, it gives CASSRSGGVYNEQFF. The chain employs TRBV2 and TRBJ2-1; TRBD2 matches at 11 bases. V trimming: 6 bases; J trimming: 4 bases; junction bases outside the gene matches: 5. The CDR3 runs to 15 residues. The V gene's germline CDR1 is SNHLY and CDR2 FYNNEI. Variable domain in full (rest from reference TRBV2 and TRBJ2-1): EPEVTQTPSHQVTQMGQEVILRCVPISNHLYFYWYRQILGQKVEFLVSFYNNEISEKSEIFDDQFSVERPDGSNFTLKIRSTKLEDSAMYFCASSRSGGVYNEQFFGPGTRLTVL.

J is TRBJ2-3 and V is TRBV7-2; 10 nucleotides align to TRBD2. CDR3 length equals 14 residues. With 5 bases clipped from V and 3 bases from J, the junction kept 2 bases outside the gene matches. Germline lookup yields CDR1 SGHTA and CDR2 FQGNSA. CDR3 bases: TGTGCCAGCAGCGAACTAGCGGGGACAGATACGCAGTATTTT. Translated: CASSELAGTDTQYF.

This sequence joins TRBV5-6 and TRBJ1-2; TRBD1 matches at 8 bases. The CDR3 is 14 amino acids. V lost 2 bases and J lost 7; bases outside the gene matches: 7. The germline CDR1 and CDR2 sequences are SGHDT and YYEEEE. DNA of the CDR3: TGTGCCAGCAGCTTAGGACAGGGAATCGGTGGCTACACCTTC. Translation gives CASSLGQGIGGYTF.

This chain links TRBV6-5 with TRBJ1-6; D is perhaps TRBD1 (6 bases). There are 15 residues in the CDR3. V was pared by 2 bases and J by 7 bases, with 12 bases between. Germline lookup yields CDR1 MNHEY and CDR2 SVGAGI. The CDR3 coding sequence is TGTGCCAGCAGTTACAGCAACAGGGTAAATTCACCCCTCCACTTT. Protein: CASSYSNRVNSPLHF.

The CDR3 sequence is CASSDRGQTGELFF. The CDR3 coding sequence is TGTGCCAGCAGTGACAGGGGGCAGACCGGGGAGCTGTTTTTT. The chain links TRBV28 to TRBJ2-2; 10 bases line up with TRBD1. CDR1 MDHEN and CDR2 SYDVKM come from the germline V gene. V shed 5 bases, J shed 5 bases, and the junction held 2 bases outside the gene matches. CDR3 length: 14 residues.

CDR3 sequence: CASSRKEPGQGLGYTF. CDR3 nucleotides: TGCGCCAGCAGCCGAAAGGAGCCGGGACAGGGTCTTGGCTACACCTTC. The gene calls are TRBV4-1 and TRBJ1-2; 9 positions match TRBD1. CDR3 size: 16 residues. The ends lost 4 bases at V and 7 bases at J; junction bases unmatched: 13. Germline CDR1 MGHRA, CDR2 YSYEKL.

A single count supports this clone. The CDR3 region has the DNA TGTGCCAGCAACCCTAGGGGAGTTCGAGATACGCAGTATTTT. This sequence encodes CASNPRGVRDTQYF. J is TRBJ2-3 and V is TRBV11-2; D may correspond to TRBD1 or TRBD2 (5 bases each). From germline, CDR1 is SGHAT and CDR2 FQNNGV. The ends were cut back, 7 bases at V and 5 bases at J, with 16 bases in the middle. The CDR3 extends over 14 amino acids.

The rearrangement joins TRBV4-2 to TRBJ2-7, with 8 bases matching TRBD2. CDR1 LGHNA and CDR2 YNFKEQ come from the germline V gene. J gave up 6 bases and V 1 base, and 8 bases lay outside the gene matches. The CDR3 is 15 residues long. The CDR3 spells CASSQGAREGGEQYF. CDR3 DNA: TGTGCCAGCAGCCAAGGAGCCCGGGAGGGGGGCGAGCAGTACTTC.